The sample holds many counts of the clone carrying this T cell receptor beta chain. What it binds is unknown. These data belong to a study of regulatory T cells in long-lasting Graves disease. Study-wide points: New patients shared roughly 1,000 public clonotypes, fewer than the 2,500 to 3,500 shared by persistent patients.

Building of the TCR beta libraries involved iRepertoire HTBI primers and Arm-PCR of CDR3 regions. One entry per CDR3 protein, called by TCRdb with MiXCR from the multiplex PCR reads. The table records roughly 440,000 distinct CDR3 sequences, about 15% of them present only once. Looked up from germline, CDR1 is KGHSH and CDR2 is LQKENI. This CDR3 spans 13 amino acids. With 1 base removed from V and 2 bases from J, the gap between germline ends came to 5 bases. Time point described: newly diagnosed GD, antithyroid drugs for less than 3 months. From PBMCs, RNA was extracted and then used to make the TCR library. These data are also associated with another study on T cells in Graves' hyperthyroidism and ophthalmopathy. From that study: Hyperthyroidism in the patients, aged 18 to 65, was newly diagnosed and under 2 months in duration.

The starting material was peripheral blood mononuclear cells (PBMCs), obtained at new diagnosis, from a patient treated with antithyroid drugs. This chain uses TRBV18 with TRBJ2-5, with D uncertain. The receptor comes from a young woman with Graves disease. The DNA of the CDR3 is TGTGCCAGCTCACCACTTACTCAAGAGACCCAGTACTTC. Its protein is CASSPLTQETQYF.